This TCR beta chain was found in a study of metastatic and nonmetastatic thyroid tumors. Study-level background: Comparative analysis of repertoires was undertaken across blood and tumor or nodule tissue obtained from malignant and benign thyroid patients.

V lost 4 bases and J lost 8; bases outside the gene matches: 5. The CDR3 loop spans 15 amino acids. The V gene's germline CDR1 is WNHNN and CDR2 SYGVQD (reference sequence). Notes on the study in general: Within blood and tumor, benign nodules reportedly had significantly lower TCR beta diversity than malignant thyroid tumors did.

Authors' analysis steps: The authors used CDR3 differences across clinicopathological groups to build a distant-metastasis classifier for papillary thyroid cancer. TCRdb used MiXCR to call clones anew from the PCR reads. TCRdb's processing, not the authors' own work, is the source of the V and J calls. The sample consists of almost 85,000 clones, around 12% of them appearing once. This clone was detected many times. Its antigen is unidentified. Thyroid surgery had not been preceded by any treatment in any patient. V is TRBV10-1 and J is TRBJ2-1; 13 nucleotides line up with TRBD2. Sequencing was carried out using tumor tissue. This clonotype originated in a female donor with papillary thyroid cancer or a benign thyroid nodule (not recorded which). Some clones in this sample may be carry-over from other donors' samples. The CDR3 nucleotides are TGCGCCAGCAGTGCAGGCGGGACTAGCGGGGATGAGCAGTTCTTC. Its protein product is CASSAGGTSGDEQFF.